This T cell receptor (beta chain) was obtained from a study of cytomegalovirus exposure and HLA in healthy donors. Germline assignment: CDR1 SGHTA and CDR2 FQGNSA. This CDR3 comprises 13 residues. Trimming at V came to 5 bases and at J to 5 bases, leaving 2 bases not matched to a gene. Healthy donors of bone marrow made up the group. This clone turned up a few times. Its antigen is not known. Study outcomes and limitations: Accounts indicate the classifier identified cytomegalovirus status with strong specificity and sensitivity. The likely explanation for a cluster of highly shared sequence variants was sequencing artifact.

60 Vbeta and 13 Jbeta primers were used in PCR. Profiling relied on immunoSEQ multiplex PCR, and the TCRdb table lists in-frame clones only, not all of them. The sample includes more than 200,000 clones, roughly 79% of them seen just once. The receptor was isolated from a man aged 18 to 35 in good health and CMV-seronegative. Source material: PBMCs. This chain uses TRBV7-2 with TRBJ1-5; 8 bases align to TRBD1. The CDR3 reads CASSPQGDQPQHF. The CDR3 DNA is TGTGCCAGCAGCCCACAGGGGGATCAGCCCCAGCATTTT.